One sample yielded the 21 T cell receptor beta chains listed below, sequenced in a study of shared clonotypes between healthy human individuals. Clones were sequenced by immunoSEQ multiplex PCR, and TCRdb holds only the in-frame ones, with some missing. The profile covers more than 2 million clones, with almost 96% appearing a single time and approximately 0.13% taken by the ten largest. The sequencing sample was made of naive CD4+ T cells sorted from blood. Indicated subset: CD45RA+ positively selected. The source is a man between 18 and 35 years old in good health.

Points on this clone: This sample includes further DNA sequences coding for the same CDR3. The chain couples TRBV30 to TRBJ2-7, with D possibly TRBD1 on 5 matching bases. The length of the CDR3 is 13 residues. The germline gives CDR1 GTSNPN, CDR2 SVGIG (reference sequence). V lost 0 bases to trimming and J lost 4 bases, with 10 bases between them. CDR3 amino acids: CAWSVGASYEQYF. CDR3 in DNA: TGTGCCTGGAGTGTAGGGGCCTCTTACGAGCAGTACTTC.

V gene TRBV11-2 combines with J gene TRBJ1-2; D remains ambiguous. Trimming took off 7 bases at V and 6 bases at J, with 18 bases between the two ends. Germline CDR1 SGHAT, CDR2 FQNNGV. The CDR3 covers 14 residues. CDR3 coding DNA: TGTGCCAGCACCATAGCGCCCCTTAAGGATGGCTACACCTTC. It encodes CASTIAPLKDGYTF.

This sequence joins TRBV30 and TRBJ1-6; D may be TRBD1 (5 bases). CDR1 and CDR2 from the germline V gene are GTSNPN and SVGIG (reference sequence). The V end lost 2 bases, the J end lost 10 bases, and 21 bases lay between the germline ends. There are 16 residues in the CDR3. DNA of the CDR3: TGTGCCTGGAGTCCCCGGTTAGTGGGGGGAAACTCACCCCTCCACTTT. Protein product: CAWSPRLVGGNSPLHF.

V and J are TRBV19 and TRBJ1-1; TRBD1 matches at 8 bases. Germline V gene sequence: CDR1 LNHDA, CDR2 SQIVND (reference sequence). V lost 5 bases, J lost 6 bases, and 11 bases stayed unmatched. The CDR3 contains 15 residues. The DNA of the CDR3 is TGTGCCAGTAGTGGGAGACTCACAGGGGGGGCTGAAGCTTTCTTT. Protein product: CASSGRLTGGAEAFF. Filled out from reference TRBV19 and TRBJ1-1, the complete variable domain reads DGGITQSPKYLFRKEGQNVTLSCEQNLNHDAMYWYRQDPGQGLRLIYYSQIVNDFQKGDIAEGYSVSREKKESFPLTVTSAQKNPTAFYLCASSGRLTGGAEAFFGQGTRLTVV.

V usage is TRBV7-9 and J usage is TRBJ1-1; 7 nucleotides match TRBD1. Unmatched junction bases numbered 7, after V lost 4 bases and J lost 5 bases. This CDR3 contains 14 residues. Germline V gene sequence: CDR1 SEHNR, CDR2 FQNEAQ (reference sequence). The CDR3 region has the DNA TGTGCCAGCAGCTCGAGGGCAGGGGGTACTGAAGCTTTCTTT. It yields the protein CASSSRAGGTEAFF.

The rearrangement uses TRBV7-2 and TRBJ1-6; D perhaps matches TRBD1 (6 bases). V was pared by 1 base and J by 11 bases, with 9 bases between. The germline V gene has CDR1 SGHTA and CDR2 FQGNSA. The CDR3 length is 13 residues. For the CDR3, the DNA is TGTGCCAGCAGCTTAGGGGGGCCCGCACCCCTCCACTTT. Translating gives CASSLGGPAPLHF. Using reference TRBV7-2 and TRBJ1-6 for the parts outside the CDR3, the full variable domain is GAGVSQSPSNKVTEKGKDVELRCDPISGHTALYWYRQSLGQGLEFLIYFQGNSAPDKSGLPSDRFSAERTGGSVSTLTIQRTQQEDSAVYLCASSLGGPAPLHFGNGTRLTVT.

This clone came up once. This same CDR3 is encoded by further DNA sequences in the sample. This chain joins TRBV6-5 and TRBJ1-1; D is unresolved. The germline V and J ends were trimmed by 7 bases and 5 bases, with 14 bases remaining between them. CDR1 is MNHEY and CDR2 is SVGAGI in the germline V gene. The CDR3 has 13 residues. CDR3 nucleotides: TGTGCCAGCACCCTAGGGAGTGGGACTGAAGCTTTCTTT. Translation: CASTLGSGTEAFF.

The chain has TRBV25-1 and TRBJ2-1; a weak D match, TRBD2 (6 bases). V gave up 3 bases and J gave up 3 bases, with 15 bases separating them. CDR3 length equals 16 residues. The germline V gene encodes CDR1 MGHDK and CDR2 SYGVNS. The CDR3 region has the DNA TGTGCCAGCAGTGATAGGGGCGGGGCCGACTACAATGAGCAGTTCTTC. Residues: CASSDRGGADYNEQFF.

V usage is TRBV25-1 and J usage is TRBJ1-2; D is undetermined. V was clipped by 1 base and J by 7 bases, with 7 bases between them. The CDR3 loop spans 12 amino acids. Germline loops: CDR1 MGHDK, CDR2 SYGVNS. CDR3 sequence: CASSELRIGYTF. For the CDR3, the DNA is TGTGCCAGCAGTGAATTAAGGATTGGCTACACCTTC.

CDR3 coding DNA: TGTGCCAGCAGCCAGGGACAGGCGGGTGAAAAACTGTTTTTT. This sequence encodes CASSQGQAGEKLFF. The chain recombines TRBV7-2 with TRBJ1-4; 8 nucleotides match TRBD1. Germline-derived CDR1 and CDR2 are SGHTA and FQGNSA. This CDR3 comprises 14 residues. Trimming removed 5 bases from V and 7 bases from J; junction bases left unmatched: 6. The entire variable domain, with the rest obtained from reference TRBV7-2 and TRBJ1-4, is as follows: GAGVSQSPSNKVTEKGKDVELRCDPISGHTALYWYRQSLGQGLEFLIYFQGNSAPDKSGLPSDRFSAERTGGSVSTLTIQRTQQEDSAVYLCASSQGQAGEKLFFGSGTQLSVL.

The DNA of the CDR3 is TGTGCCAGCAGTTACTCATGGGAGAACACTGAAGCTTTCTTT. Amino acids: CASSYSWENTEAFF. The chain recombines TRBV6-7 with TRBJ1-1; unclear D gene. TRBV6-7 is an ORF; its function is uncertain. CDR3 length: 14 amino acids. The V end lost 0 bases, the J end lost 1 base, and 6 bases lay between the germline ends.

This clone occurred once. The rearrangement uses TRBV7-2 and TRBJ2-7; perhaps TRBD1 as D (7 bases). V lost 3 bases, J lost 0 bases, and 18 bases lay in between. Germline CDR1 is SGHTA and CDR2 is FQGNSA. The CDR3 length is 17 residues. The CDR3 DNA is TGTGCCAGCAGCTTCCAGGGGGGCTCTAACCCCTCCTACGAGCAGTACTTC. Its translation is CASSFQGGSNPSYEQYF.

The J gene is TRBJ2-2, the V gene TRBV27; weak D call: TRBD2 (6 bases). Germline V lookup: CDR1 MNHEY, CDR2 SMNVEV (reference sequence). This CDR3 region has 16 residues. Trimming shortened V by 4 bases and J by 3 bases, and 15 bases separated the two germline ends. The CDR3 region has the DNA TGTGCCAGCAGTTCGACTAAACTAGCCGACACCGGGGAGCTGTTTTTT. Its protein is CASSSTKLADTGELFF.

Of note for this clone: Just one base apart from a much larger clone, this may be a read error. The sample carries other DNA sequences with the same CDR3. The CDR3 here is CASSLEGHEQYF. The CDR3 DNA sequence: TGCGCCAGCAGCTTGGAGGGCCACGAGCAGTACTTC. The chain carries TRBV5-1 and TRBJ2-7; D is uncertain. In germline, CDR1 is SGHRS, CDR2 YFSETQ. The CDR3 runs to 12 residues. V lost 0 bases and J lost 5, with 6 bases in between.

The V call is TRBV19, the J call TRBJ2-1; no definite D call. Germline values: CDR1 LNHDA, CDR2 SQIVND (reference sequence). V gave up 4 bases and J gave up 5 bases, with 9 bases separating them. This CDR3 is 13 amino acids long. CDR3 DNA: TGTGCCAGTAGTACCAATAGGGACAATGAGCAGTTCTTC. The encoded protein is CASSTNRDNEQFF.

The J gene is TRBJ2-7, the V gene TRBV9; perhaps D is TRBD1 or TRBD2 (5 bases each). In germline, CDR1 is SGDLS, CDR2 YYNGEE. V was shortened by 0 bases and J by 4 bases, with 14 bases between the two germline ends. CDR3 length: 15 residues. This chain's CDR3 is CASSVGGSLNYEQYF. The CDR3 DNA is TGTGCCAGCAGCGTAGGGGGGTCCCTCAATTACGAGCAGTACTTC.

This clone was seen only a few times. This chain links TRBV11-2 with TRBJ2-4, with 8 nucleotides matching TRBD2. The CDR3 loop spans 16 amino acids. Trimming at V came to 2 bases and at J to 2 bases, leaving 5 bases not matched to a gene. CDR1 is SGHAT, CDR2 FQNNGV, per germline. CDR3 in amino acids: CASSLMAGGTKNIQYF. The CDR3 nucleotides are TGTGCCAGCAGCTTAATGGCGGGGGGAACCAAAAACATTCAGTACTTC. The variable domain in full, with the rest retrieved from reference TRBV11-2 and TRBJ2-4, is EAGVAQSPRYKIIEKRQSVAFWCNPISGHATLYWYQQILGQGPKLLIQFQNNGVVDDSQLPKDRFSAERLKGVDSTLKIQPAKLEDSAVYLCASSLMAGGTKNIQYFGAGTRLSVL.

CDR3: CASSAQGRVSNQPQHF. The CDR3 DNA is TGTGCCAGCAGCGCACAGGGGCGGGTTAGCAATCAGCCCCAGCATTTT. This sequence joins TRBV7-2 and TRBJ1-5, with 7 nucleotides matching TRBD1. The J segment lost 0 bases and the V segment lost 5 bases, leaving 7 bases of the junction unmatched. Per the germline V gene, CDR1 is SGHTA and CDR2 is FQGNSA. The CDR3 spans 16 residues. Looking up the rest from reference TRBV7-2 and TRBJ1-5 gives the full variable domain: GAGVSQSPSNKVTEKGKDVELRCDPISGHTALYWYRQSLGQGLEFLIYFQGNSAPDKSGLPSDRFSAERTGGSVSTLTIQRTQQEDSAVYLCASSAQGRVSNQPQHFGDGTRLSIL.

A note on this clone: The sample has other DNA sequences that encode this CDR3 too. The chain is built from TRBV5-4 and TRBJ1-4; D call uncertain. CDR1 SGHNT and CDR2 YYREEE come from the germline V gene (reference sequence). The length of the CDR3 is 12 residues. V was pared by 1 base and J by 8 bases, with 6 bases between. CDR3: CASSLFGEKLFF. Written as DNA, the CDR3 is TGTGCCAGCAGCTTGTTCGGCGAAAAACTGTTTTTT.

The gene calls are TRBV6-5 and TRBJ2-1; 9 positions match TRBD1. Germline V CDR1 and CDR2: MNHEY, SVGAGI. The CDR3 sequence is 15 residues long. The J segment lost 6 bases and the V segment lost 6 bases, leaving 9 bases of the junction unmatched. CDR3 DNA sequence: TGTGCCAGCAGCCTCGGGGGGACAGGGAGCAATGAGCAGTTCTTC. Its translation is CASSLGGTGSNEQFF.

The genes are TRBV19 and TRBJ1-5; D not certain. The V end was cut by 4 bases, the J end by 1 base, with 8 bases between. The V gene's germline CDR1 is LNHDA and CDR2 SQIVND (reference sequence). The CDR3 loop spans 14 amino acids. The CDR3 sequence: CASSNWGSNQPQHF. CDR3 coding DNA: TGTGCCAGTAGTAACTGGGGAAGCAATCAGCCCCAGCATTTT. Full variable domain (outside the CDR3, taken from reference TRBV19 and TRBJ1-5): DGGITQSPKYLFRKEGQNVTLSCEQNLNHDAMYWYRQDPGQGLRLIYYSQIVNDFQKGDIAEGYSVSREKKESFPLTVTSAQKNPTAFYLCASSNWGSNQPQHFGDGTRLSIL.